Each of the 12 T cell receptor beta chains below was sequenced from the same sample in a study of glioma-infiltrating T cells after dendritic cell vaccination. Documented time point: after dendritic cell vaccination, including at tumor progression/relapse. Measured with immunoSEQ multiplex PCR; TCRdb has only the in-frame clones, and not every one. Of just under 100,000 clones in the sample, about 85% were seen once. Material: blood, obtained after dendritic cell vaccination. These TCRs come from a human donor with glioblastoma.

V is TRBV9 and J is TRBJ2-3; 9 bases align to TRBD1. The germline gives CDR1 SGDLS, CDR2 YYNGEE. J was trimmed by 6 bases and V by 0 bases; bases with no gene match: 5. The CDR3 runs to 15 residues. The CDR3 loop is CASSVVGQGSDTQYF. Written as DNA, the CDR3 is TGTGCCAGCAGCGTAGTTGGACAGGGGAGCGATACGCAGTATTTT.

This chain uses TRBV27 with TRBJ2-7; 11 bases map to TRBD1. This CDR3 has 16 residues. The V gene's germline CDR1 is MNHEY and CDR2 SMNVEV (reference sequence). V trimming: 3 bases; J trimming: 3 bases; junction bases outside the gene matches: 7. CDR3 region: CASSLTPGTGGYEQYF. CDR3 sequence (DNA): TGTGCCAGCAGTTTGACCCCCGGGACAGGGGGCTACGAGCAGTACTTC.

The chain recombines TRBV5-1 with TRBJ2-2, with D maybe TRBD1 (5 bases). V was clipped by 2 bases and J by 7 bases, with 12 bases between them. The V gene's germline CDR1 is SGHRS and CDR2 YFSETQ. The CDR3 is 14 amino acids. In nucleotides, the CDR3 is TGCGCCAGCAGCTTATTAGGGGCCGGCGGGGAGCTGTTTTTT. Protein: CASSLLGAGGELFF. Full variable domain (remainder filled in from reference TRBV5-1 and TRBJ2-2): KAGVTQTPRYLIKTRGQQVTLSCSPISGHRSVSWYQQTPGQGLQFLFEYFSETQRNKGNFPGRFSGRQFSNSRSEMNVSTLELGDSALYLCASSLLGAGGELFFGEGSRLTVL.

CDR3 DNA sequence: TGTGCCAGCAGGACCCTACTAGCGGAAAACCCCTACGAGCAGTACTTC. It translates to CASRTLLAENPYEQYF. This sequence joins TRBV27 and TRBJ2-7; TRBD2 aligns across 8 bases. V shed 6 bases, J shed 2 bases, and the junction held 12 bases outside the gene matches. This CDR3 comprises 16 residues. Germline values: CDR1 MNHEY, CDR2 SMNVEV (reference sequence).

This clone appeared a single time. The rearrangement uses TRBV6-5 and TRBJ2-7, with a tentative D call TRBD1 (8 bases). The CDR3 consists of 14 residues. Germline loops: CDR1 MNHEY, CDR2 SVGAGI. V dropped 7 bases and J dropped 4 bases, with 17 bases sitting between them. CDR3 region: CASTTGGAVYEQYF. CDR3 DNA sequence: TGTGCCAGCACTACAGGGGGGGCTGTTTACGAGCAGTACTTC.

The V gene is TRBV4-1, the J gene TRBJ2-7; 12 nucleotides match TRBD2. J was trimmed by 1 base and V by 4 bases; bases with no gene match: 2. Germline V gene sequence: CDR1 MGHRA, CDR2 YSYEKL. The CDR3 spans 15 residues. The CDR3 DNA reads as TGCGCCAGCAGCCTGCTAGCGGGAGGGTCCTACGAGCAGTACTTC. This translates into CASSLLAGGSYEQYF.

The CDR3 coding sequence is TGTGCCAGCAGCGTCGGCGGGTCAGCCCCAGCAAGTATCCTTCATTTT. Its protein product is CASSVGGSAPASILHF. V is TRBV7-9 and J is TRBJ1-5; D is uncertain. Per germline, CDR1 SEHNR and CDR2 FQNEAQ (reference sequence). The CDR3 totals 16 residues. V was shortened by 5 bases and J by 16 bases, with 30 bases between the two germline ends.

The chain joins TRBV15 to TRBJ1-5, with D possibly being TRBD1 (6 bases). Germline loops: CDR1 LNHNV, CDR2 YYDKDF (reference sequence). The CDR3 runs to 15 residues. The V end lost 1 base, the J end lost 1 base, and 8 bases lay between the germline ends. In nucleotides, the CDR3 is TGTGCCACCAGCAGAGTGCAGGGGAGCAATCAGCCCCAGCATTTT. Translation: CATSRVQGSNQPQHF.

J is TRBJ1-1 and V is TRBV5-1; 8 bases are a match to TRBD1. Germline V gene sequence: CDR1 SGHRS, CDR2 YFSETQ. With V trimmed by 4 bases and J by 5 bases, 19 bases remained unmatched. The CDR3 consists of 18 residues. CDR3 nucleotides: TGCGCCAGCAGCATCGGACAGGGCTACGGCCCCCAGTATACTGAAGCTTTCTTT. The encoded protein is CASSIGQGYGPQYTEAFF.

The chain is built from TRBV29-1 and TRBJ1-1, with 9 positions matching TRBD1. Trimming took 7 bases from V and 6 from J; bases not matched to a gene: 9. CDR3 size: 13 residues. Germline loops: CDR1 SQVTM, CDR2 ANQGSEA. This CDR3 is CSGKRDRASEAFF. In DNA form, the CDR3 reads TGCAGCGGAAAGAGGGACAGGGCTTCTGAAGCTTTCTTT.

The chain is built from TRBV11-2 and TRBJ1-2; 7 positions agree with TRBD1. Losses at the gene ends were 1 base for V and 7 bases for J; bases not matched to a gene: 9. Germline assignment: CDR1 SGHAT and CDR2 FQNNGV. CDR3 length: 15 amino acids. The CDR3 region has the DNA TGTGCCAGCAGCTTAGGGGCAGGGGGGAATTCTGGCTACACCTTC. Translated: CASSLGAGGNSGYTF.

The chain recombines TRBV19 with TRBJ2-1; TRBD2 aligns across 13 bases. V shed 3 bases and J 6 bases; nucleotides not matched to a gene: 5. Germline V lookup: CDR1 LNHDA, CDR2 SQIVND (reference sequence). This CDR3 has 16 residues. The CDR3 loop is CASSMGGLAGRNEQFF. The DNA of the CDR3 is TGTGCCAGTAGTATGGGGGGACTAGCGGGACGCAATGAGCAGTTCTTC.